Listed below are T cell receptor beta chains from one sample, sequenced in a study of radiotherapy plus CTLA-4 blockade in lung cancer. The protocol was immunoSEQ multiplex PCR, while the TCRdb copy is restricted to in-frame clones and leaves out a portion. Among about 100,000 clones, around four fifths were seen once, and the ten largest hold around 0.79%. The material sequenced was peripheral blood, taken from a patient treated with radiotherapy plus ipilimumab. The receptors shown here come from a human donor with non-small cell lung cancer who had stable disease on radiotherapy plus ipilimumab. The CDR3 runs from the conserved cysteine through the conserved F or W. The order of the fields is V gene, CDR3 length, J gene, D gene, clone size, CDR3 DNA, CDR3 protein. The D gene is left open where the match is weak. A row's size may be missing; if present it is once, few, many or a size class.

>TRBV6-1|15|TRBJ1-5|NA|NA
TGTGCCAGCACCGTCGGACATAATAGCAATCAGCCCCAGCATTTT
CASTVGHNSNQPQHF
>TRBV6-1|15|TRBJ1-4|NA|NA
TGTGCCAGCAACCCAAGATTCCTACCGGGTGAAAAACTGTTTTTT
CASNPRFLPGEKLFF
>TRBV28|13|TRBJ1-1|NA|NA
TGTGCCGGGAGACTGTCCAGATCCACTGAAGCTTTCTTT
CAGRLSRSTEAFF
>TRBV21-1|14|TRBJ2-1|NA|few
TGTGCCAGCGGCGACGGAGCCCACTACAATGAGCAGTTCTTC
CASGDGAHYNEQFF
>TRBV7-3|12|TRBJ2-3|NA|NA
TGTGCCAGCAGCAAGCCTAAAGATACGCAGTATTTT
CASSKPKDTQYF
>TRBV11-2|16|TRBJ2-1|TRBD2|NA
TGTGCCAGCAGCAGAAGCGGGGAGGGCTCCTACAATGAGCAGTTCTTC
CASSRSGEGSYNEQFF
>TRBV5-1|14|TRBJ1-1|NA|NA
TGCGCCAGCAGCAGGGGACAATCGGACACTGAAGCTTTCTTT
CASSRGQSDTEAFF
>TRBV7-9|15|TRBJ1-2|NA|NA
TGTGCCAGCAGCTTCGCGGAGACGGGAAACTATGGCTACACCTTC
CASSFAETGNYGYTF
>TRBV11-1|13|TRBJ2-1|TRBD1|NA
TGTGCCAGCAGCTTGGGACAGTACAATGAGCAGTTCTTC
CASSLGQYNEQFF
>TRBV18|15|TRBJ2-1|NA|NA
TGTGCCAGCTCACAACCGGGACTCTCCTACAATGAGCAGTTCTTC
CASSQPGLSYNEQFF
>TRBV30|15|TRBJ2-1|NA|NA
TGTGCCTGGAGTGTAGCGGTGTGGGGGGCGGATGAGCAGTTCTTC
CAWSVAVWGADEQFF
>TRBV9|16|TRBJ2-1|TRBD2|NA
TGTGCCAGCAGCGTAGTTCAGCGGGGCTCCTACAATGAGCAGTTCTTC
CASSVVQRGSYNEQFF
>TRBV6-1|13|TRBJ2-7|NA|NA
TGTGCCAGCAGTGTGGGGACCCCCCTCGAGCAGTACTTC
CASSVGTPLEQYF
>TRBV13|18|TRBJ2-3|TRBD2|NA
TGTGCCAGCAGCTTTAACAGCGGGGGGGCGGGTAGCACAGATACGCAGTATTTT
CASSFNSGGAGSTDTQYF
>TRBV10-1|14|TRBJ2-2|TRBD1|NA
TGCGCCAGCAGGCAGGGGGCTCGTACCGGGGAGCTGTTTTTT
CASRQGARTGELFF
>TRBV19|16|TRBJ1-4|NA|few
TGTGCCAGTTGGGGCCGCGACGGGACCGGAGGGGAAAAACTGTTTTTT
CASWGRDGTGGEKLFF
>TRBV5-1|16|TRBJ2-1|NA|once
TGCGCCAGCAGCCCAACGACAGGGAGGCAGTACAATGAGCAGTTCTTC
CASSPTTGRQYNEQFF
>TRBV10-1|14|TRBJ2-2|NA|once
TGCGCCAGCAGTGATTCGGGGAACACCGGGGAGCTGTTTTTT
CASSDSGNTGELFF
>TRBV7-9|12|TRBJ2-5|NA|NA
TGTGCCAGCAGCTTAGGCCAAGAGACCCAGTACTTC
CASSLGQETQYF
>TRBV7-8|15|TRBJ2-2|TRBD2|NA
TGTGCCAACCCCCCCCGGCAGGGAGGGAACGGGGAGCTGTTTTTT
CANPPRQGGNGELFF
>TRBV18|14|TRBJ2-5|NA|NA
TGTGCCAGCTCACCCCCGGGGGCCCAAGAGACCCAGTACTTC
CASSPPGAQETQYF
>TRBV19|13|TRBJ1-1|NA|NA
TGTGCCAGTAAGAGGGGTTCGAACACTGAAGCTTTCTTT
CASKRGSNTEAFF
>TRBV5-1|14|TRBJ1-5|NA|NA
TGCGCCAGCAGCTTGAGAGGGGAAGAACAGCCCCAGCATTTT
CASSLRGEEQPQHF
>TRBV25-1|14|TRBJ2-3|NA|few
TGTGCCAGCAGTGACCCAAGGCGGGAAAATACGCAGTATTTT
CASSDPRRENTQYF
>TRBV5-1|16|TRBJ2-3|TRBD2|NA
TGCGCCAGCAGCTCGACTAGCGGGATTACTACAGATACGCAGTATTTT
CASSSTSGITTDTQYF
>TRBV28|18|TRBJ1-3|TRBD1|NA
TGTGCCAGCAGTTTACCGCCTTTACAGGGGGCTGCTGGAAACACCATATATTTT
CASSLPPLQGAAGNTIYF
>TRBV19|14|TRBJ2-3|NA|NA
TGTGCCAGTAGTATAAACAGGGTAGGAGATACGCAGTATTTT
CASSINRVGDTQYF
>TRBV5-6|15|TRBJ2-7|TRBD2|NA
TGTGCCAGCAGCCAGCCTGGGACTACCTCCTACGAGCAGTACTTC
CASSQPGTTSYEQYF
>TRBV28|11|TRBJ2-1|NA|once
TGTGCCAGCAGTTTAACAGGGGAGCAGTTCTTC
CASSLTGEQFF
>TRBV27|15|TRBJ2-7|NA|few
TGTGCCAGCAGGGCTGAAGGGCCGAGCTCCTACGAGCAGTACTTC
CASRAEGPSSYEQYF
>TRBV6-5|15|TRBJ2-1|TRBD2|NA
TGTGCCAGCAGAGCTAGCGGGGGGGCCTACAATGAGCAGTTCTTC
CASRASGGAYNEQFF
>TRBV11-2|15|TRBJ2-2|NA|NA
TGTGCCAGCAGCTTAAGGGGGGCGAACACCGGGGAGCTGTTTTTT
CASSLRGANTGELFF
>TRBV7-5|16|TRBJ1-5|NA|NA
TGTGTCAGAAGCTTAAAGTGTTCGGGGAGCAATCAGCCCCAGCATTTT
CVRSLKCSGSNQPQHF
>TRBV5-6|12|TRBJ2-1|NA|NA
TGTGCCAGCAGCCCTGGTGTCTATGAGCAGTTCTTC
CASSPGVYEQFF
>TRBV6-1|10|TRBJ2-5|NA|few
TGTGCCAGCAGCAGGGAGACCCAGTACTTC
CASSRETQYF
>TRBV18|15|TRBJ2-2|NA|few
TGTGCCAGCTCAACGCGACAGAGGGGGACCGGGGAGCTGTTTTTT
CASSTRQRGTGELFF
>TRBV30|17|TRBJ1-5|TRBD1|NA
TGTGCCTGGAGTAGAAGACAGGGGGATGGAGGCAATCAGCCCCAGCATTTT
CAWSRRQGDGGNQPQHF
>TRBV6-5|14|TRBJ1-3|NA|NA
TGTGCCAGCAGCCTCGTGACACTCGGAAACACCATATATTTT
CASSLVTLGNTIYF
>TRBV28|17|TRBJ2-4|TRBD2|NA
TGTGCCAGCAGTTTATCTGGGAGCGGGGCGGCCAAAAACATTCAGTACTTC
CASSLSGSGAAKNIQYF
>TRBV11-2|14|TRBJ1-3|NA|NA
TGTGCCAGCAGCTTAAACAGGGAAGGAAACACCATATATTTT
CASSLNREGNTIYF
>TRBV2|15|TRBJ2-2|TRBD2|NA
TGTGCCAGCAGCCCCGGGACTAGTGGGACCGGGGAGCTGTTTTTT
CASSPGTSGTGELFF
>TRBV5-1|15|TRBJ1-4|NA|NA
TGCGCCAGCAGCCCGTGGGGTGCAACTAATGAAAAACTGTTTTTT
CASSPWGATNEKLFF
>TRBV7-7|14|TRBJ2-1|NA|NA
TGTGCTAGCAGCTTAGGCGAAGTTTACAATGAGCAGTTCTTC
CASSLGEVYNEQFF
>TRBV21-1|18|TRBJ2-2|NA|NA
TGTGCCAGCAGCAAGAGGCGAGCGGGGAACCTTTACACCGGGGAGCTGTTTTTT
CASSKRRAGNLYTGELFF
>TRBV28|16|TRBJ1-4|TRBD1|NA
TGTGCCAGCAGTTTGCCTAAGGGACAGGGTGGTGAAAAACTGTTTTTT
CASSLPKGQGGEKLFF
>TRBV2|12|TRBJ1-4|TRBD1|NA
TGTGCCAGCAGTAACCGGGACAGGATGCGAACCTTT
CASSNRDRMRTF
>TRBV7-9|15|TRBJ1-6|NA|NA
TGTGCCAGCAGCTTAGTGTCCCAGGGGAATTCACCCCTCCACTTT
CASSLVSQGNSPLHF
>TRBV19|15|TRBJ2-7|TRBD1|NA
TGTGCCAGTAGTATGGCCGACAGGGGGGTATACGAGCAGTACTTC
CASSMADRGVYEQYF
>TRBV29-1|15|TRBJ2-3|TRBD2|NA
TGCAGCGTCGCCGGGACTAGCGGGAGAGGAGATACGCAGTATTTT
CSVAGTSGRGDTQYF
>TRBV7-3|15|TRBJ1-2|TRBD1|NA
TGTGCCAGCAGCGCCACAGGGGGCCGAAACTATGGCTACACCTTC
CASSATGGRNYGYTF
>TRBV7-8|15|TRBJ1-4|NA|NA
TGTGCCAGCAGCGCCGGGGCGAGGGCTAATGAAAAACTGTTTTTT
CASSAGARANEKLFF
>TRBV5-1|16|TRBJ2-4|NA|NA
TGCGCCAGCAGCCGCGGCGGCGGGGAGGTCAAAAACATTCAGTACTTC
CASSRGGGEVKNIQYF
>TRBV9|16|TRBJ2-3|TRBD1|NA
TGTGCCAGCAGCGTATCAGGACAGGGTTGGACAGATACGCAGTATTTT
CASSVSGQGWTDTQYF
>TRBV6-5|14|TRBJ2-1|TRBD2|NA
TGTGCCACACAGTCGGGACTAGCATTATATGAGCAGTTCTTC
CATQSGLALYEQFF